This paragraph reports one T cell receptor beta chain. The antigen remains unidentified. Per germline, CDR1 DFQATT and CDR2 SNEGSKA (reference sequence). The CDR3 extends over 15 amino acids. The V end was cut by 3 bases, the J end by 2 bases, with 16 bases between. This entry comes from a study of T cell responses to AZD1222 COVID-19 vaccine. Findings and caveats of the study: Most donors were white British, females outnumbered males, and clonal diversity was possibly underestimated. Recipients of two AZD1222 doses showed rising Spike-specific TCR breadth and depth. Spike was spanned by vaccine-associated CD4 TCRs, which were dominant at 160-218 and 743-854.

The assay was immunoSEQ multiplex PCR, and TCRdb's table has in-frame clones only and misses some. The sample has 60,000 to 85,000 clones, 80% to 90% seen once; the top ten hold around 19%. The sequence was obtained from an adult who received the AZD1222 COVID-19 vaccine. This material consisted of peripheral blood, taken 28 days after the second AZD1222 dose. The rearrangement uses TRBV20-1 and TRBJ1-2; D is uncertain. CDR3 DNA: TGCAGTGCTAGTGTGACGGCGGTTGACAACTATGGCTACACCTTC. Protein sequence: CSASVTAVDNYGYTF.